The 19 T cell receptor beta chains below all came from one sample that was sequenced in a study of Ad26.COV2.S vaccination and SARS-CoV-2 variants. Described treatment: around 19 received Ad26.COV2.S at low or high dose, single or two shots; several received placebo; per-sample allocation not given. On day 63 after the first injection, vaccine and placebo recipients gave samples. Only in-frame clones appear in the TCRdb table, and some are missing; sequencing was by immunoSEQ multiplex PCR. The sample comprises more than 400,000 clones, about 90% of which are singletons, and less than 4.5% rests with the top ten. Sequenced here: peripheral blood, sampled in a trial of Ad26.COV2.S vaccine versus placebo. The receptor set was obtained from a person between 18 and 65 years old who received the Ad26.COV2.S COVID-19 vaccine or a placebo.

This clone was detected once. This chain links TRBV10-3 with TRBJ2-7; D is unresolved. V was pared by 6 bases and J by 6 bases, with 15 bases between. The germline V gene has CDR1 ENHRY and CDR2 SYGVKD. The CDR3 contains 13 residues. The CDR3 DNA sequence: TGTGCCATCAGAATGGCCCCTATGGGCGAGCAGTACTTC. It yields the protein CAIRMAPMGEQYF.

Here the CDR3 reads CASSLSSGGAETQYF. The CDR3 coding sequence is TGTGCCAGCAGTCTATCCTCAGGGGGCGCGGAGACCCAGTACTTC. The chain uses TRBV25-1 and TRBJ2-5; 8 bases line up with TRBD1. Germline V lookup: CDR1 MGHDK, CDR2 SYGVNS. This CDR3 is 15 amino acids long. The V and J ends lost 5 bases and 5 bases, in that order; junction bases with no gene match: 10. The entire variable domain, with the rest obtained from reference TRBV25-1 and TRBJ2-5, is as follows: EADIYQTPRYLVIGTGKKITLECSQTMGHDKMYWYQQDPGMELHLIHYSYGVNSTEKGDLSSESTVSRIRTEHFPLTLESARPSHTSQYLCASSLSSGGAETQYFGPGTRLLVL.

The J gene is TRBJ1-1, the V gene TRBV29-1; D unresolved. The germline V and J ends were trimmed by 0 bases and 2 bases, with 1 base remaining between them. The germline CDR1 and CDR2 sequences are SQVTM and ANQGSEA. This CDR3 is 11 amino acids long. The CDR3 nucleotides read TGCAGCGTTGAAGACAACACTGAAGCTTTCTTT. Residues: CSVEDNTEAFF.

This clone appeared a single time. The V and J genes are TRBV9 and TRBJ2-3; D is ambiguous. This CDR3 region has 15 residues. Between the trimmed V and J ends, which lost 0 bases and 6 bases, there was a span of 14 bases. Germline V CDR1 and CDR2: SGDLS, YYNGEE. CDR3: CASSVVGQAMDTQYF. DNA for the CDR3: TGTGCCAGCAGCGTAGTGGGCCAAGCGATGGATACGCAGTATTTT.

The rearrangement joins TRBV2 to TRBJ2-7; no clear D. CDR3 length equals 13 residues. Germline values: CDR1 SNHLY, CDR2 FYNNEI. Deletions cut 6 bases from V and 6 bases from J, with 15 bases between. The CDR3 protein is CASSVSRRVEQYF. The CDR3 nucleotides are TGTGCCAGCAGCGTCTCCCGAAGGGTCGAGCAGTACTTC. Full variable domain (missing parts from reference TRBV2 and TRBJ2-7): EPEVTQTPSHQVTQMGQEVILRCVPISNHLYFYWYRQILGQKVEFLVSFYNNEISEKSEIFDDQFSVERPDGSNFTLKIRSTKLEDSAMYFCASSVSRRVEQYFGPGTRLTVT.

The chain recombines TRBV15 with TRBJ1-1; D not resolved. This CDR3 is 14 amino acids long. CDR1 is LNHNV, CDR2 YYDKDF, per germline (reference sequence). V lost 3 bases to trimming and J lost 2 bases, with 10 bases between them. The CDR3 nucleotides are TGTGCCACCAGCAGTGGGGATAGAAACACTGAAGCTTTCTTT. Its protein product is CATSSGDRNTEAFF.

The chain links TRBV12-3 or TRBV12-4 to TRBJ2-1, with D unclear. Trimming took 6 bases from V and 2 from J, leaving 8 bases between them. The length of the CDR3 is 13 residues. Written as DNA, the CDR3 is TGTGCCAGCAGGGCACCAGCCTACAATGAGCAGTTCTTC. Protein sequence: CASRAPAYNEQFF.

A note on this clone: A read error may produce the germline difference seen at one junction end. J is TRBJ2-5 and V is TRBV7-7, with TRBD2 matching over 10 bases. The CDR3 contains 16 residues. Per germline, CDR1 SSHAT and CDR2 FNYEAQ (reference sequence). The CDR3 DNA is TGTGCTAGCAGCTTAGGGCTAGCGGGAGAACGAGAGACCCAGTACTTC. Encoded protein: CASSLGLAGERETQYF.

This chain connects TRBV27 to TRBJ2-2, with a weak D call TRBD1 (6 bases). Trimming pared 3 bases from V and 6 bases from J, leaving 17 bases between. The germline CDR1 and CDR2 sequences are MNHEY and SMNVEV (reference sequence). CDR3 length equals 16 residues. CDR3 sequence (DNA): TGTGCCAGCAGTTTTCCCCCACAGGGTCTCCCCGGGGAGCTGTTTTTT. Amino acids: CASSFPPQGLPGELFF.

This clone has a handful of counts. The chain links TRBV7-3 to TRBJ2-1, with D possibly matching TRBD1 (6 bases). The length of the CDR3 is 14 residues. Trimming pared 3 bases from V and 6 bases from J, leaving 12 bases between. Germline V CDR1 and CDR2: SGHTA, FQGTGA. For the CDR3, the DNA is TGTGCCAGCAGCTTGGAACTAGGGGGCAATGAGCAGTTCTTC. Translated, it gives CASSLELGGNEQFF.

This chain connects TRBV5-1 to TRBJ1-1, with D unresolved. Trimming took 0 bases from V and 8 from J, leaving 11 bases between them. CDR3 length: 13 amino acids. Germline CDR1 is SGHRS and CDR2 is YFSETQ. The CDR3, as DNA: TGCGCCAGCAGCTTGGAGGCCAGCTTGGAAGCTTTCTTT. Its protein product is CASSLEASLEAFF.

This sequence joins TRBV10-3 and TRBJ1-5; D call uncertain. The CDR3 contains 12 residues. V was clipped by 3 bases and J by 6 bases, with 6 bases between them. Germline CDR1 and CDR2: ENHRY and SYGVKD. The CDR3 DNA is TGTGCCATCAGTGAAGCCGTTCAGCCCCAGCATTTT. Its protein is CAISEAVQPQHF.

The chain combines TRBV13 with TRBJ2-7; 7 bases agree with TRBD2. Looked up from germline, CDR1 is PRHDT and CDR2 is FYEKMQ (reference sequence). The CDR3 sequence is 13 residues long. Trimming took 5 bases from V and 7 from J; bases not matched to a gene: 8. CDR3 loop: CASSPWEGLEQYF. Written as DNA, the CDR3 is TGTGCCAGCAGCCCCTGGGAGGGCTTGGAGCAGTACTTC.

The V gene is TRBV5-5, the J gene TRBJ2-1; 9 bases map to TRBD2. V was pared by 3 bases and J by 0 bases, with 4 bases of the junction left unmatched. The CDR3 consists of 16 residues. CDR1 and CDR2 (germline): SGHKS, YYEKEE (reference sequence). CDR3 sequence reads: CASSSRLAASYNEQFF. The CDR3 DNA follows: TGTGCCAGCAGCTCCCGACTAGCGGCCTCCTACAATGAGCAGTTCTTC.

This chain joins TRBV2 and TRBJ2-3; 8 bases map to TRBD2. Trimming at V came to 1 base and at J to 3 bases, leaving 9 bases not matched to a gene. This CDR3 has 17 residues. The germline V gene has CDR1 SNHLY and CDR2 FYNNEI. The CDR3 DNA is TGTGCCAGCAGTGAAGACGCAGCGGGAGTCCCAACAGATACGCAGTATTTT. Translated: CASSEDAAGVPTDTQYF.

This chain connects TRBV27 to TRBJ1-2, with D possibly being TRBD1 (6 bases). Germline CDR1 and CDR2: MNHEY and SMNVEV (reference sequence). V was cut by 3 bases and J by 6 bases, with 11 bases left in between. The CDR3 is made up of 13 amino acids. CDR3 in DNA: TGTGCCAGCAGTTTCGGACAGATGGATGGCTACACCTTC. Amino acid sequence: CASSFGQMDGYTF.

This chain joins TRBV5-1 and TRBJ2-1, with D possibly TRBD2 on 6 matching bases. The CDR3 consists of 13 residues. Germline CDR1 SGHRS, CDR2 YFSETQ. The V end was cut by 4 bases, the J end by 4 bases, with 9 bases between. The CDR3 sequence: CASSARGYNEQFF. The DNA of the CDR3 is TGCGCCAGCAGCGCGCGGGGTTACAATGAGCAGTTCTTC.

V and J are TRBV5-5 and TRBJ2-5, with TRBD2 matching 7 bases. The germline V gene has CDR1 SGHKS and CDR2 YYEKEE (reference sequence). This CDR3 has 14 amino acids. V lost 1 base to trimming and J lost 4 bases; unmatched junction nucleotides: 4. CDR3 in DNA: TGTGCCAGCAGCTTGTCGGGAGGAGGAGAGACCCAGTACTTC. This gives the protein CASSLSGGGETQYF.

As regards this clone: In the same sample, other DNA sequences code for this CDR3. The CDR3 sequence: CASSLSSGANVLTF. The CDR3 DNA is TGTGCCAGCAGCCTCAGCTCTGGGGCCAACGTCCTGACTTTC. This chain links TRBV7-8 with TRBJ2-6; D is undetermined. Germline V lookup: CDR1 SGHVS, CDR2 FQNEAQ. The germline V and J ends were trimmed by 5 bases and 0 bases, with 5 bases remaining between them. The CDR3 runs to 14 residues.